This T cell receptor beta chain was profiled in a study of human T cells and chemical hapten exposure. Study results and limitations: Expanded TCRs showed more large CDR3 clusters than pre-sensitization or healthy control sets.

TCRdb redid the calling of the RACE reads with MiXCR, one entry per CDR3 protein. The top ten hold 2% to 2.5% of the sample, which has 180,000 or so distinct CDR3 sequences, 20% to 25% seen once. Time point meaning: patch test 3, about 24 weeks after DPC sensitization. Documented treatment: therapeutic diphenylcyclopropenone sensitization with weekly scalp DPC. Germline assignment: CDR1 SGHTA and CDR2 FQGNSA. The CDR3 totals 16 residues. V was pared by 3 bases and J by 3 bases, with 8 bases of the junction left unmatched. The table lists this clonotype with a few counts. Its matching antigen is unknown.

Sequenced material: whole blood, taken in connection with sensitization to the hapten diphenylcyclopropenone (DPC). This TCR was recovered from a woman in her thirties or forties with alopecia areata. Some clones in this sample may be carry-over from other donors' samples. The chain joins TRBV7-2 to TRBJ1-5; 7 nucleotides line up with TRBD1. Here the CDR3 reads CASSFSGTAINQPQHF. In DNA, the CDR3 is TGTGCCAGCAGCTTTTCCGGGACAGCGATCAATCAGCCCCAGCATTTT.